This TCR beta chain was retrieved from a study of vaccination effects on CD4 cells after COVID-19. The wider study: Every participant took two doses of the BNT162b2 or mRNA-1273 vaccine. Study observations and caveats: Late in the post-vaccination period, infection-induced and vaccine-induced clones underwent marked clonal contraction.

The CDR3 consists of 15 residues. Germline CDR1 and CDR2: SGDLS and YYNGEE. V dropped 4 bases and J dropped 0 bases, with 13 bases sitting between them. Assay used: immunoSEQ multiplex PCR; TCRdb lists only in-frame clones, some missing. The repertoire holds 77,000 or so clones, with 60% to 85% as singletons. Viral peptide pool expansion of antigen-specific CD4+ T cells preceded sequencing in the ViraFEST assay. Culturing for around eleven days preceded CD4+ T cell isolation. Vaccine recipients lacked prior SARS-CoV-2 infection and had negative nucleocapsid antibodies. In culture with 9.5 to 10 IU/ml IL-2 and around 10 ug/ml peptides, PBMC were grown at a few million per well. Days 3 and 7 saw half the medium replaced with IL-2 medium. This clone was recorded a few times. Its target is not known.

The sequencing here drew on CD4+ T cells from PBMCs cultured with SARS-CoV-2 spike peptides, taken before COVID-19 vaccination. The source of this sequence is a human donor who received a COVID-19 vaccine. The chain joins TRBV9 to TRBJ1-1, with unresolved D. In DNA, the CDR3 is TGTGCCAGCAGCCCCAGACCGGGATTGAACACTGAAGCTTTCTTT. Its protein product is CASSPRPGLNTEAFF.